The clone carrying this TCR beta chain was detected only a few times. Its cognate antigen is unknown. The CDR3 sequence is 14 residues long. V was shortened by 5 bases and J by 3 bases, with 13 bases between the two germline ends. Germline V gives CDR1 SGHTA, CDR2 FQGNSA. Profiling relied on immunoSEQ multiplex PCR, and the TCRdb table lists in-frame clones only, not all of them. This sample has about 22,000 clones, with around 72% found just once. The entry originates in a study of vaccination effects on CD4 cells after COVID-19. Overall study results and limits: After vaccination of healthy people, only 1 of 255 vaccine-induced clones cross-reacted with common cold coronaviruses. Clones that were induced by infection or by vaccine showed marked contraction late after vaccination.

ViraFEST used viral peptide pools to expand antigen-specific CD4+ T cells before sequencing. Cells that had been cultured for roughly 9 days were the source of isolated CD4+ T cells. Vaccine recipients lacked prior SARS-CoV-2 infection and had negative nucleocapsid antibodies. In culture with 10 IU/ml IL-2 and 8.5 to 10 ug/ml peptides, PBMC were grown at a few million per well. Both day 3 and day 7 saw half the medium replaced with IL-2 medium. Specimen: CD4+ T cells from PBMCs cultured with HCoV-NL63 spike peptides, collected before COVID-19 vaccination. The V gene is TRBV7-2, the J gene TRBJ2-5; D is perhaps TRBD1 (6 bases). The TCR comes from a human donor who received a COVID-19 vaccine. The CDR3 loop reads CASSLGTTKETQYF. In DNA form, the CDR3 reads TGTGCCAGCAGCCTCGGGACAACCAAAGAGACCCAGTACTTC.